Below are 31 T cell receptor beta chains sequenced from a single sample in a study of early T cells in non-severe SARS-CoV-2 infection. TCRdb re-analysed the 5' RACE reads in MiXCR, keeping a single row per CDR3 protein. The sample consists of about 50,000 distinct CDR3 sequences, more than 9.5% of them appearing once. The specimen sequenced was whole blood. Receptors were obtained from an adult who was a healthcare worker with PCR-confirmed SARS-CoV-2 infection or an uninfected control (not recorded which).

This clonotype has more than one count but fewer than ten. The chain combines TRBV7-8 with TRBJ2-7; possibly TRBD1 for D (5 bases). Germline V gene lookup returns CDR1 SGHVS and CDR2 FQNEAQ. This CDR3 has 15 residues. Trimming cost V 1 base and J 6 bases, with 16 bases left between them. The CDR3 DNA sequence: TGTGCCAGCAGCTTAGGGCGGCAGGGCAACGGCGAGCAGTACTTC. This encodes CASSLGRQGNGEQYF.

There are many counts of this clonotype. The CDR3 DNA reads TGTGCCAGCAGCCCGGGGGGGGTCACTGAAGCTTTCTTT. Encoded protein: CASSPGGVTEAFF. The genes are TRBV7-6 and TRBJ1-1, with D tentatively TRBD1 (5 bases). The CDR3 is made up of 13 amino acids. The V end was cut by 5 bases, the J end by 4 bases, with 11 bases between. Germline-derived CDR1 and CDR2 are SGHVS and FNYEAQ.

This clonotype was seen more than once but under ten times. The CDR3 protein is CASSSTAWKLFF. The CDR3 DNA reads as TGTGCCAGCAGTTCTACCGCCTGGAAACTGTTTTTT. The chain combines TRBV6-6 with TRBJ1-4; D unresolved. Trimming removed 4 bases at V and 11 bases at J, with 11 bases between. Looked up from germline, CDR1 is MNHNY and CDR2 is SVGAGI (reference sequence). The CDR3 is 12 amino acids.

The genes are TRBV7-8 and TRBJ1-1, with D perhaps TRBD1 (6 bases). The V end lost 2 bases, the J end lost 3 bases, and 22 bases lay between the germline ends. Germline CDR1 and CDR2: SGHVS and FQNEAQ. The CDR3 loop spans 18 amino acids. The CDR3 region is CASSLRGQGREVDTEAFF. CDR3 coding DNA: TGTGCCAGCAGCTTACGTGGGCAGGGGAGGGAGGTGGACACTGAAGCTTTCTTT.

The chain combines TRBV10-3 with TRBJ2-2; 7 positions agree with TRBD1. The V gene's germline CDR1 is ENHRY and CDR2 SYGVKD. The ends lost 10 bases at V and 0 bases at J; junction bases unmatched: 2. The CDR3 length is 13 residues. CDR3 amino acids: CASGQANTGELFF. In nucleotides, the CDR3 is TGTGCCAGTGGACAGGCGAACACCGGGGAGCTGTTTTTT.

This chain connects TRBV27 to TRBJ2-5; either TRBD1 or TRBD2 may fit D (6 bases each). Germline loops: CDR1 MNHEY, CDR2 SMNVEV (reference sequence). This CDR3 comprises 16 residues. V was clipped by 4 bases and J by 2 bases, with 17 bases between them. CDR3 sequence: CASSSPGALDQETQYF. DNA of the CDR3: TGTGCCAGCAGTTCCCCGGGGGCTCTTGATCAAGAGACCCAGTACTTC.

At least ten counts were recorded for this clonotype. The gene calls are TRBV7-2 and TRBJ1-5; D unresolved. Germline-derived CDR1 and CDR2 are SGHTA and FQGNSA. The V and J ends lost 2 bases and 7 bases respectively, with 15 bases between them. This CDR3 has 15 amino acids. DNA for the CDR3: TGTGCCAGCAGCTTACATGCGCAAGGCGGGCAGCCCCAGCATTTT. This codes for CASSLHAQGGQPQHF.

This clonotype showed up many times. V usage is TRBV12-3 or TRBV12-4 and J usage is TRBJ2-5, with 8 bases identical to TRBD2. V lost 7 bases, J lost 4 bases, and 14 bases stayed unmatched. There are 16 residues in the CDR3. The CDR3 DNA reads TGTGCCAGCACCGACGGCGGGGGGTTATTCGGAGAGACCCAGTACTTC. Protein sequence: CASTDGGGLFGETQYF.

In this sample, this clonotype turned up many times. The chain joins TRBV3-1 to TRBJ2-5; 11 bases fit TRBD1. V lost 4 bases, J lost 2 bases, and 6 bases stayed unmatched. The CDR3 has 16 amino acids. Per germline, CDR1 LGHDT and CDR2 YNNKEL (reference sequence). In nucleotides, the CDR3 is TGTGCCAGCAGCCCAGGACAGGGGGCAAGGCAAGAGACCCAGTACTTC. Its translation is CASSPGQGARQETQYF.

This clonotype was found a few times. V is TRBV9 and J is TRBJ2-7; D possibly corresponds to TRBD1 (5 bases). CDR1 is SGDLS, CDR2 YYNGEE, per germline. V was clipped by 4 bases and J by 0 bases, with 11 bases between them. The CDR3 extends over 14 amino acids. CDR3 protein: CASSPSRGSYEQYF. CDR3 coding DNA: TGTGCCAGCAGCCCGAGTAGGGGCTCCTACGAGCAGTACTTC.

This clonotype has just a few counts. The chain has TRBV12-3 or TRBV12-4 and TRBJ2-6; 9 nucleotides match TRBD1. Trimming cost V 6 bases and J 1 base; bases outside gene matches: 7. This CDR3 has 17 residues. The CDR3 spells CASSRDRAASGANVLTF. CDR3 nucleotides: TGTGCCAGCAGCCGGGACAGGGCCGCGTCTGGGGCCAACGTCCTGACTTTC.

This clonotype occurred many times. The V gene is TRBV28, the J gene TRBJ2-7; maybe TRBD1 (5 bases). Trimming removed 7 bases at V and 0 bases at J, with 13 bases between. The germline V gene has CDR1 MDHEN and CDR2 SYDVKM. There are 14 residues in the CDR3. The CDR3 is CASIEGAYSYEQYF. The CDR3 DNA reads TGTGCCAGCATAGAAGGGGCCTACTCCTACGAGCAGTACTTC.

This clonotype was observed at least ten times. The CDR3 loop is CASSDNIQETQYF. CDR3 nucleotides: TGTGCCAGCTCCGACAACATTCAAGAGACCCAGTACTTC. The rearrangement joins TRBV18 to TRBJ2-5; D remains unclear. The CDR3 runs to 13 residues. Trimming cost V 6 bases and J 2 bases, with 10 bases left between them. Germline CDR1 reads KGHSH; CDR2 reads LQKENI.

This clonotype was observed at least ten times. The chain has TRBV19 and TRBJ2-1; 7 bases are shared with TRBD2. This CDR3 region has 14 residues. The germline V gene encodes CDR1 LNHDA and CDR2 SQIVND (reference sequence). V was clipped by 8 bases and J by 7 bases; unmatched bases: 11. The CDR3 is CASATRLAPNEQFF. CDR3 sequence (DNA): TGTGCCAGTGCTACGCGACTAGCCCCTAATGAGCAGTTCTTC.

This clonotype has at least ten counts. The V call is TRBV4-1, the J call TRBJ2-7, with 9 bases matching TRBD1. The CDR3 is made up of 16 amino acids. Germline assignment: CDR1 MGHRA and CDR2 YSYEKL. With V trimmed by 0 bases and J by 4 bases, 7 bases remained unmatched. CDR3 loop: CASSQERRDRAYEQYF. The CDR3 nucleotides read TGCGCCAGCAGCCAAGAACGCCGGGACAGGGCTTACGAGCAGTACTTC.

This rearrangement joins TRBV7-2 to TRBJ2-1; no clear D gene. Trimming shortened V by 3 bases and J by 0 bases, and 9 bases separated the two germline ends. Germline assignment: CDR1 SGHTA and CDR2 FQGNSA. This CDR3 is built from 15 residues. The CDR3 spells CASSLEWSSYNEQFF. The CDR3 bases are TGTGCCAGCAGCTTGGAGTGGAGCTCCTACAATGAGCAGTTCTTC.

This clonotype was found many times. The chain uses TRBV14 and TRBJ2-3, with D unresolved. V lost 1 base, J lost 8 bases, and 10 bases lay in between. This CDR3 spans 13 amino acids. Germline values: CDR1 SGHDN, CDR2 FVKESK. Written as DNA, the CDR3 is TGTGCCAGCAGCCAAGGTTTTTCTGGTACGCAGTATTTT. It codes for CASSQGFSGTQYF.

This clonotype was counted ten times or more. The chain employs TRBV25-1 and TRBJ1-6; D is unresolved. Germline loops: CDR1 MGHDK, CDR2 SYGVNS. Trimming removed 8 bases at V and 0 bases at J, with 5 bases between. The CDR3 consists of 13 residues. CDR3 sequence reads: CASLSSYNSPLHF. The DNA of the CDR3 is TGTGCCAGCTTGAGCTCCTATAATTCACCCCTCCACTTT.

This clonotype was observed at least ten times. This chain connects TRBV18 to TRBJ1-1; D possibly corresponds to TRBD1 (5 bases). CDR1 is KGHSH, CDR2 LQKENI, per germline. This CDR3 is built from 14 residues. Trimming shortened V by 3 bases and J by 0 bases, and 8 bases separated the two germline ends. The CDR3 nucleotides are TGTGCCAGCTCACCGAGGGACGTGAACACTGAAGCTTTCTTT. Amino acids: CASSPRDVNTEAFF.

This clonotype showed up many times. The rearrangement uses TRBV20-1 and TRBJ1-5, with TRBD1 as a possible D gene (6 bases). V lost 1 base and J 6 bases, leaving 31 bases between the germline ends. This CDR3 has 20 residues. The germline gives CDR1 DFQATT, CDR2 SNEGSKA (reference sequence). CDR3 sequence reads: CSARVARQDFLATQSQPQHF. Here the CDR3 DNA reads TGCAGTGCTAGAGTGGCAAGACAGGACTTCTTGGCAACCCAAAGTCAGCCCCAGCATTTT.

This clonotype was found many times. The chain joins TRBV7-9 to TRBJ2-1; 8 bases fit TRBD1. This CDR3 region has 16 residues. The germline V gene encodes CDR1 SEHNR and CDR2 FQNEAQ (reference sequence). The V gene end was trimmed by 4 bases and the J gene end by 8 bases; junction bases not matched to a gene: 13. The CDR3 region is CASSSIGQGVRDEQFF. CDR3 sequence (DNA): TGTGCCAGCAGCTCGATAGGACAGGGTGTACGAGATGAGCAGTTCTTC. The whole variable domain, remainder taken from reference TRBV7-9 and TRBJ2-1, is DTGVSQNPRHKITKRGQNVTFRCDPISEHNRLYWYRQTLGQGPEFLTYFQNEAQLEKSRLLSDRFSAERPKGSFSTLEIQRTEQGDSAMYLCASSSIGQGVRDEQFFGPGTRLTVL.

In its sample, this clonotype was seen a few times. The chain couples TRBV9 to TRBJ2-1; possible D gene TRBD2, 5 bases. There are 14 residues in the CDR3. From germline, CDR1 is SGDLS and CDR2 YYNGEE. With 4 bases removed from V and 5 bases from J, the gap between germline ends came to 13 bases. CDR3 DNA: TGTGCCAGCAGCCCATGGACTGACAACAATGAGCAGTTCTTC. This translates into CASSPWTDNNEQFF.

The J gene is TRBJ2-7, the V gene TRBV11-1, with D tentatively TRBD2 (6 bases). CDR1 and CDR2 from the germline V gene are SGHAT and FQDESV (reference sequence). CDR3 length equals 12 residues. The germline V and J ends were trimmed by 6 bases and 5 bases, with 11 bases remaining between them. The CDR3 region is CASRHSGHEQYF. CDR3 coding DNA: TGTGCCAGCAGACATAGCGGACACGAGCAGTACTTC.

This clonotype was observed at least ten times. CDR3: CASSRRTQDRAGVRFF. For the CDR3, the DNA is TGTGCCAGCAGCCGGAGGACCCAGGACAGGGCGGGCGTCAGGTTCTTC. The chain uses TRBV7-8 and TRBJ2-1; 8 nucleotides agree with TRBD1. Trimming removed 5 bases from V and 15 bases from J; junction bases left unmatched: 21. Germline V lookup: CDR1 SGHVS, CDR2 FQNEAQ. This CDR3 has 16 amino acids. The variable domain in full, completed from reference TRBV7-8 and TRBJ2-1, reads GAGVSQSPRYKVAKRGQDVALRCDPISGHVSLFWYQQALGQGPEFLTYFQNEAQLDKSGLPSDRFFAERPEGSVSTLKIQRTQQEDSAVYLCASSRRTQDRAGVRFFGPGTRLTVL.

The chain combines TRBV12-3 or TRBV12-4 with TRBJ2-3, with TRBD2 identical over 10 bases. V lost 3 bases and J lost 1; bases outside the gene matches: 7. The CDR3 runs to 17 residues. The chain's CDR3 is CASSFSAGTSGTDTQYF. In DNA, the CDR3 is TGTGCCAGCAGTTTCTCTGCCGGGACTAGCGGCACAGATACGCAGTATTTT.

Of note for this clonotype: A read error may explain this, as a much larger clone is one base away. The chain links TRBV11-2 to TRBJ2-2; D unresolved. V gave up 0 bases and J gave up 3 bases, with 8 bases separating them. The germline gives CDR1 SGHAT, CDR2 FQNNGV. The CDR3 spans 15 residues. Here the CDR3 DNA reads TGTGCCAGCAGCTTAGAATTGGGGTACACCGGGGAGCTGTTTTTT. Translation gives CASSLELGYTGELFF.

In DNA form, the CDR3 reads TGTGCCAGCAGCCTCATAGCGGGGGCCGCCTACAATGAGCAGTTCTTC. This translates into CASSLIAGAAYNEQFF. V is TRBV7-6 and J is TRBJ2-1; 9 bases line up with TRBD2. Germline V lookup: CDR1 SGHVS, CDR2 FNYEAQ. V shed 5 bases, J shed 2 bases, and the junction held 7 bases outside the gene matches. This CDR3 is 16 amino acids long.

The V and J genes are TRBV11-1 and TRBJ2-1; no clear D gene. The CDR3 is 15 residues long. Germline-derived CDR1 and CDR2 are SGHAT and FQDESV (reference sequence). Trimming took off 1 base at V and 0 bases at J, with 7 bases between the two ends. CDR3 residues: CASSLEASSYNEQFF. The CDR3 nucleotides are TGTGCCAGCAGCTTAGAGGCCTCCTCCTACAATGAGCAGTTCTTC.

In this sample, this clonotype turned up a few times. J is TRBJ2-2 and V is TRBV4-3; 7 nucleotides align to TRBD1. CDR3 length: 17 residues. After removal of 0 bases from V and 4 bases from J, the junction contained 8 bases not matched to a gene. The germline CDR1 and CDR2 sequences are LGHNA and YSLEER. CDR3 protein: CASSQDFHTGVTGELFF. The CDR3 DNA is TGCGCCAGCAGCCAAGACTTCCACACAGGGGTCACCGGGGAGCTGTTTTTT.

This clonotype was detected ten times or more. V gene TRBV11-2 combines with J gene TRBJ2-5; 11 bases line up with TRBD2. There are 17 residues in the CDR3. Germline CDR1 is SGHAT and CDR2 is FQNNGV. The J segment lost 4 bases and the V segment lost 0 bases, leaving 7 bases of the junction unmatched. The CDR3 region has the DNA TGTGCCAGCAGCTTAGATTCACTAGCGGGAGTCTCAGAGACCCAGTACTTC. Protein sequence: CASSLDSLAGVSETQYF.

The CDR3, as DNA: TGTGCCAGCAGCTTAACGACAGGGTCAGAAGCTTTCTTT. Its translation is CASSLTTGSEAFF. V gene TRBV11-3 combines with J gene TRBJ1-1; 7 bases fit TRBD1. Germline loops: CDR1 SGHNT, CDR2 YENEEA. The V gene end was trimmed by 2 bases and the J gene end by 8 bases; junction bases not matched to a gene: 5. This CDR3 comprises 13 residues.